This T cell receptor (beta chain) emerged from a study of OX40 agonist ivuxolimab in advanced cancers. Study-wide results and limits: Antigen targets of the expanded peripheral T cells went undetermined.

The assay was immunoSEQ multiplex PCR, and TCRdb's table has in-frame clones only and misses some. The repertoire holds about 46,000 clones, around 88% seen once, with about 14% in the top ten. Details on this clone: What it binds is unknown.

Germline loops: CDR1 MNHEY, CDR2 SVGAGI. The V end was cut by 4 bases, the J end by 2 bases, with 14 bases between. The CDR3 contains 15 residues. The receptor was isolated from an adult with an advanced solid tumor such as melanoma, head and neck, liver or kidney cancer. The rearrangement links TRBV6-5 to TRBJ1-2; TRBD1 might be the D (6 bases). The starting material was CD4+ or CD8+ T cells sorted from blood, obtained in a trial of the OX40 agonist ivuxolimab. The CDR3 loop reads CASSFGQTLNYGYTF. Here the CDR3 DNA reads TGTGCCAGCAGTTTTGGACAGACTTTAAACTATGGCTACACCTTC.